Presented here are 25 T cell receptor beta chains from one specimen sequenced in a study of T cell repertoires in cytomegalovirus infection. Antigens of these TCRs are unknown. TCRdb ran MiXCR on the reads and lists one entry per CDR3 protein. The profile shows some 920,000 distinct CDR3 sequences, approximately 31% of them singletons. Here the sequenced sample was cultured CD8+ T cells from PBMCs, taken from culture after CMV antigen stimulation. Receptor source: a human donor in good health (CMV status not recorded). Some clones in this sample may be carry-over from other donors' samples.

The CDR3 loop is CASSEGAAGEETQYF. In DNA, the CDR3 is TGTGCCAGCAGTGAAGGGGCAGCGGGGGAGGAGACCCAGTACTTC. The gene calls are TRBV2 and TRBJ2-5; 8 nucleotides align to TRBD2. This CDR3 has 15 residues. The V gene end was trimmed by 1 base and the J gene end by 5 bases; junction bases not matched to a gene: 6. Germline assignment: CDR1 SNHLY and CDR2 FYNNEI. Full variable domain (rest looked up from reference TRBV2 and TRBJ2-5): EPEVTQTPSHQVTQMGQEVILRCVPISNHLYFYWYRQILGQKVEFLVSFYNNEISEKSEIFDDQFSVERPDGSNFTLKIRSTKLEDSAMYFCASSEGAAGEETQYFGPGTRLLVL.

The table lists this clonotype with a few counts. V usage is TRBV3-1 and J usage is TRBJ2-5, with D possibly being TRBD2 (6 bases). CDR3 length: 15 residues. Trimming removed 0 bases at V and 5 bases at J, with 13 bases between. Per the germline V gene, CDR1 is LGHDT and CDR2 is YNNKEL (reference sequence). CDR3: CASSQETRLIETQYF. The CDR3 coding sequence is TGTGCCAGCAGCCAAGAGACTAGGTTAATTGAGACCCAGTACTTC.

The chain is built from TRBV6-5 and TRBJ1-5; TRBD1 matches at 7 bases. Germline V lookup: CDR1 MNHEY, CDR2 SVGAGI. V dropped 6 bases and J dropped 6; count of bases not matched to a gene: 8. CDR3 length: 14 amino acids. CDR3 amino acids: CASSPTGLGQPQHF. CDR3 coding DNA: TGTGCCAGCAGCCCGACAGGGCTAGGTCAGCCCCAGCATTTT.

This clonotype was counted at least ten times. This chain uses TRBV7-2 with TRBJ1-1; no firm D call. This CDR3 is built from 14 residues. CDR1 is SGHTA, CDR2 FQGNSA, per germline. Trimming shortened V by 1 base and J by 0 bases, and 6 bases separated the two germline ends. The CDR3 spells CASSLDGVNTEAFF. CDR3 sequence (DNA): TGTGCCAGCAGCTTAGACGGGGTGAACACTGAAGCTTTCTTT.

At least ten counts were recorded for this clonotype. The chain combines TRBV12-3 or TRBV12-4 with TRBJ1-1, with unresolved D. This CDR3 comprises 14 residues. V was cut by 2 bases and J by 3 bases, with 10 bases left in between. CDR3 amino acids: CASSLNPGYTEAFF. The CDR3 DNA reads as TGTGCCAGCAGTTTAAATCCGGGGTACACTGAAGCTTTCTTT.

This clonotype was observed at least ten times. The gene calls are TRBV7-6 and TRBJ2-2; the match to TRBD2 covers 10 bases. The CDR3 sequence is 18 residues long. The J segment lost 1 base and the V segment lost 4 bases, leaving 9 bases of the junction unmatched. CDR1 is SGHVS and CDR2 is FNYEAQ in the germline V gene. CDR3 bases: TGTGCCAGCAGCTCCCTATTTAGCGGGGGGCAGAACACCGGGGAGCTGTTTTTT. Its protein is CASSSLFSGGQNTGELFF.

The gene calls are TRBV4-2 and TRBJ1-3; D gene uncertain. Germline CDR1 LGHNA, CDR2 YNFKEQ. V lost 3 bases, J lost 1 base, and 4 bases lay in between. This CDR3 has 13 residues. CDR3 nucleotides: TGTGCCAGCAGCCAGGTTTCTGGAAACACCATATATTTT. This gives the protein CASSQVSGNTIYF.

The CDR3 reads CATSRVGGGPTDTQYF. Here the CDR3 DNA reads TGTGCCACCAGCAGAGTCGGCGGGGGCCCCACAGATACGCAGTATTTT. J is TRBJ2-3 and V is TRBV15, with a weak D call TRBD2 (7 bases). Germline V gene lookup returns CDR1 LNHNV and CDR2 YYDKDF (reference sequence). CDR3 length: 16 residues. Trimming took 1 base from V and 2 from J, leaving 13 bases between them.

The rearrangement links TRBV27 to TRBJ2-3, with D perhaps TRBD2 (6 bases). CDR1 is MNHEY, CDR2 SMNVEV, per germline (reference sequence). The CDR3 totals 12 residues. Trimming stripped 5 bases from V and 6 bases from J, with 9 bases between. The CDR3 DNA follows: TGTGCCAGCAGTGTAGGAGGGGATACGCAGTATTTT. It is translated as CASSVGGDTQYF.

This clonotype was picked up a small number of times. The chain couples TRBV7-9 to TRBJ1-1; possible D gene TRBD1, 6 bases. Germline V gene data show CDR1 as SEHNR and CDR2 as FQNEAQ (reference sequence). The CDR3 contains 16 residues. With 2 bases removed from V and 6 bases from J, the gap between germline ends came to 19 bases. The CDR3 loop reads CASSLMTQGKISEAFF. DNA of the CDR3: TGTGCCAGCAGCTTAATGACACAGGGAAAGATTTCTGAAGCTTTCTTT.

The CDR3, as DNA: TGTGCCAGCAGCTTAGAGGGGGGGACTAGCGGGGTCCGAAAGACCCAGTACTTC. Residues: CASSLEGGTSGVRKTQYF. The chain joins TRBV11-2 to TRBJ2-5, with 13 bases that match TRBD2. CDR3 size: 18 residues. The ends lost 0 bases at V and 6 bases at J; junction bases unmatched: 10. The germline gives CDR1 SGHAT, CDR2 FQNNGV.

This chain uses TRBV6-2 or TRBV6-3 with TRBJ2-7; 7 nucleotides agree with TRBD1. CDR1 and CDR2 from the germline V gene are MNHEY and SVGEGT. The V segment lost 0 bases and the J segment 3 bases; nucleotides outside the gene matches: 8. The CDR3 spans 16 residues. This CDR3 is CASSYSTRDSVYEQYV. DNA for the CDR3: TGTGCCAGCAGTTACTCGACCCGGGACAGTGTCTACGAGCAGTACGTC.

This sequence joins TRBV6-8 and TRBJ2-1, with D possibly being TRBD1 or TRBD2 (5 bases each). The ends were cut back, 6 bases at V and 3 bases at J, with 15 bases in the middle. Germline CDR1 reads MNHGY; CDR2 reads SAAAGT. This CDR3 has 15 residues. The CDR3 sequence: CASRILAQGYNEQFF. CDR3 nucleotide sequence: TGTGCCAGCAGGATTCTAGCTCAGGGCTACAATGAGCAGTTCTTC.

Comments on this clonotype: One end of the junction fails to match germline, which may point to a read error. The chain carries TRBV20-1 and TRBJ2-1, with 8 positions matching TRBD1. This CDR3 has 15 amino acids. The germline gives CDR1 DFQATT, CDR2 SNEGSKA (reference sequence). The CDR3 nucleotides are TGCAGTGCTAGAGATTCCAGGGGGCGGGTCAATGAGCAGCTCTTC. This encodes CSARDSRGRVNEQLF.

The chain has TRBV28 and TRBJ1-5; possibly TRBD1 for D (5 bases). The V end was cut by 4 bases, the J end by 6 bases, with 13 bases between. This CDR3 comprises 14 residues. Germline CDR1 MDHEN, CDR2 SYDVKM. CDR3: CASSSAGAPQPQHF. The DNA of the CDR3 is TGTGCCAGCAGTTCAGCCGGGGCCCCTCAGCCCCAGCATTTT.

The gene calls are TRBV19 and TRBJ2-2; no definite D call. Between the trimmed V and J ends, which lost 2 bases and 6 bases, there was a span of 13 bases. The CDR3 is 15 amino acids. Germline V gene data show CDR1 as LNHDA and CDR2 as SQIVND (reference sequence). The CDR3 loop is CASSITAYSAGELFF. CDR3 coding DNA: TGTGCCAGTAGTATAACAGCATACTCCGCCGGGGAGCTGTTTTTT.

CDR3 sequence: CASNGQGEGYTF. The CDR3 coding sequence is TGCGCCAGCAACGGGCAGGGGGAGGGCTACACCTTC. This chain uses TRBV5-1 with TRBJ1-2, with TRBD1 matching over 7 bases. Germline assignment: CDR1 SGHRS and CDR2 YFSETQ. Trimming at V came to 6 bases and at J to 8 bases, leaving 7 bases not matched to a gene. This CDR3 has 12 amino acids.

The chain carries TRBV7-9 and TRBJ2-2; D might be TRBD1 (5 bases). CDR1 and CDR2 from the germline V gene are SEHNR and FQNEAQ (reference sequence). The length of the CDR3 is 12 residues. V lost 8 bases, J lost 6 bases, and 10 bases lay in between. The CDR3, as DNA: TGTGCCAGCGGAATGGGGCCCGGGGAGCTGTTTTTT. Amino acids: CASGMGPGELFF.

On this clonotype itself: One junction end does not reproduce the germline sequence, and a read error may be involved. The chain carries TRBV12-3 or TRBV12-4 and TRBJ1-1; no firm D call. CDR3 size: 12 residues. The CDR3, as DNA: TGTGTCAGCGGGCGAGCGAACACTGAAGCTTTCTTT. This encodes CVSGRANTEAFF.

As concerns this clonotype: With a much larger clone just one base away, this may be a read error. The V gene is TRBV7-6, the J gene TRBJ2-7; 8 bases align to TRBD2. CDR3 size: 15 residues. The germline V gene has CDR1 SGHVS and CDR2 FNYEAQ. CDR3 DNA: TGTGCCAACAGCTTAGAAGCGGGGGCCTCCTACGAGCAGTACTTC. Encoded protein: CANSLEAGASYEQYF.

The J gene is TRBJ2-1, the V gene TRBV5-6; D possibly corresponds to TRBD1 (6 bases). The CDR3 sequence is 13 residues long. V gave up 2 bases and J gave up 8 bases, with 11 bases separating them. Germline V CDR1 and CDR2: SGHDT, YYEEEE. CDR3 amino acids: CASSFFAGDEQFF. The CDR3 bases are TGTGCCAGCAGCTTCTTTGCAGGGGATGAGCAGTTCTTC.

The chain employs TRBV28 and TRBJ1-2; D unresolved. V was clipped by 8 bases and J by 5 bases, with 12 bases between them. Germline loops: CDR1 MDHEN, CDR2 SYDVKM. CDR3 length: 12 amino acids. This CDR3 is CASVGSDYGYTF. The DNA for the CDR3 is TGTGCCAGCGTCGGGTCGGATTATGGCTACACCTTC.

On this clonotype: A much larger clone differs from this one at a single base, so this may be a read error. The gene calls are TRBV6-6 and TRBJ1-1; 11 bases are shared with TRBD1. Germline CDR1 reads MNHNY; CDR2 reads SVGAGI (reference sequence). The CDR3 covers 17 residues. This chain's CDR3 is CVSRARDRGFRNTEAFF. The CDR3, as DNA: TGTGTCAGCAGGGCTAGGGACAGGGGGTTTCGGAACACTGAAGCTTTCTTT.

This chain connects TRBV2 to TRBJ2-1; 13 nucleotides align to TRBD2. The length of the CDR3 is 16 residues. Germline V gene sequence: CDR1 SNHLY, CDR2 FYNNEI. The trim removed 6 bases at V and 2 bases at J, leaving 4 bases unmatched. CDR3 sequence reads: CASSGTSGIAYNEQFF. In DNA, the CDR3 is TGTGCCAGCAGCGGGACTAGCGGGATAGCCTACAATGAGCAGTTCTTC. The full variable domain, with the rest looked up from reference TRBV2 and TRBJ2-1, is EPEVTQTPSHQVTQMGQEVILRCVPISNHLYFYWYRQILGQKVEFLVSFYNNEISEKSEIFDDQFSVERPDGSNFTLKIRSTKLEDSAMYFCASSGTSGIAYNEQFFGPGTRLTVL.

This clonotype was observed many times. The rearrangement joins TRBV7-6 to TRBJ2-1, with unresolved D. The V gene's germline CDR1 is SGHVS and CDR2 FNYEAQ. This CDR3 spans 13 amino acids. V lost 5 bases to trimming and J lost 9 bases, with 14 bases between them. The CDR3 DNA reads TGTGCCAGCAGCCCAGCATCCGCCGGTGAGCAGTTCTTC. Residues: CASSPASAGEQFF.